A selection of T cell receptor beta chains follows, all from one sample in a study of blood T cell repertoires in COVID-19. The data were produced by immunoSEQ multiplex PCR, yet TCRdb's version contains in-frame clones alone and is incomplete. This table holds about 88,000 clones, roughly 84% found once. Material for sequencing was peripheral blood. These receptors were taken from an elderly woman with acute or convalescent COVID-19. CDR3s include the opening cysteine and the closing phenylalanine or tryptophan. Each record gives: V gene, D gene, J gene, clone size, CDR3 DNA, CDR3 protein. The D gene is left open where the match is weak. For some rows the clone size is stated as once, few or many, or as a class when expanded; others skip it.

>TRBV5-8|TRBD1|TRBJ1-4|-
TGTGCCAGCAGCCTAGGGACAGCTAATGAAAAACTGTTTTTT
CASSLGTANEKLFF
>TRBV5-1|TRBD1|TRBJ2-7|-
TGCGCCAGCAGCGCTAGCCCAACCGGGACAGGGATGTACGAGCAGTACTTC
CASSASPTGTGMYEQYF
>TRBV19|-|TRBJ1-1|-
TGTGCCAGTAGTATAGTCGGGGTGAACACTGAAGCTTTCTTT
CASSIVGVNTEAFF
>TRBV6-6|-|TRBJ2-7|-
TGTGCCAGCAAGACTGGAACCTACGAGCAGTACTTC
CASKTGTYEQYF
>TRBV19|TRBD1|TRBJ1-2|-
TGTGCCAGTAACGAACTTCCGGGACAGGGGGCTTGGGGCTACACCTTC
CASNELPGQGAWGYTF
>TRBV5-4|TRBD1|TRBJ1-2|once
TGTGCCAGCAGCCAAGGGACAGGGGGGTACACCTTC
CASSQGTGGYTF
>TRBV18|-|TRBJ2-7|-
TGTGCCAGCTCACCATTTCCTCTCTCCGAGCAGTACTTC
CASSPFPLSEQYF
>TRBV3-1/TRBV3-2|TRBD1|TRBJ1-4|-
TGTGCCAGCAGCAGGGACAGGGGGCGCATTGTTGAAAAACTGTTTTTT
CASSRDRGRIVEKLFF
>TRBV4-2|TRBD2|TRBJ2-1|-
TGTGCCAGCAGCCTCCTAGCGGGAAGCTACAATGAGCAGTTCTTC
CASSLLAGSYNEQFF
>TRBV4-3|TRBD2|TRBJ2-3|-
TGCGCCAGCAGCTCCGGGACTAGCTCAACAGATACGCAGTATTTT
CASSSGTSSTDTQYF
>TRBV28|TRBD1|TRBJ1-5|few
TGTGCCAGCAGACAGGGGACAGCCGCAACCCAGCCCCAGCATTTT
CASRQGTAATQPQHF
>TRBV18|-|TRBJ2-7|-
TGTGCCAGCTCACCACTCCAGTACGAGCAGTACTTC
CASSPLQYEQYF
>TRBV5-1|-|TRBJ2-2|-
TGCGCCAGCAGCTTGTGGAGGACAGAGAACACCGGGGAGCTGTTTTTT
CASSLWRTENTGELFF
>TRBV7-9|-|TRBJ2-3|-
TGTGCCAGCAGCTTAGCGGTGGGGGCTAGCACAGATACGCAGTATTTT
CASSLAVGASTDTQYF
>TRBV6-6|-|TRBJ1-1|-
TGTGCCAGCACCCTCGGGGGGGAAGCTTTCTTT
CASTLGGEAFF
>TRBV16|-|TRBJ1-1|-
TGTGCCAGCAGCCAATTCGTTGAAGCTTTCTTT
CASSQFVEAFF
>TRBV19|-|TRBJ1-2|-
TGTGCCAGTGAACCTGTTCTGGGAGCCTATGGCTACACCTTT
CASEPVLGAYGYTF
>TRBV15|-|TRBJ2-5|-
TGTGCCACCAGCAGAGATTTGGCAGGGCAAGAGACCCAGTACTTC
CATSRDLAGQETQYF
>TRBV3-1/TRBV3-2|TRBD1|TRBJ1-1|-
TGTGCCAGCAGCTCGTCCCGGGACAGGAACACTGAAGCTTTCTTT
CASSSSRDRNTEAFF
>TRBV1|-|TRBJ1-3|-
TGCACCAGCAGCCAAGATCTAGAGTCGCCAGTAACTAAGTGGCGGACTGGAAACACCATATATTTT
CTSSQDLESPVTKWRTGNTIYF
>TRBV29-1|-|TRBJ1-1|-
TGCAGCGTTGGGGCAGGGAGGACTGAAGCTTTCTTT
CSVGAGRTEAFF
>TRBV4-1|TRBD2|TRBJ2-1|-
TGCGCCAGCAGCCCTAGCGGGAGCACCTACAATGAGCAGTTCTTC
CASSPSGSTYNEQFF
>TRBV6-2/TRBV6-3|TRBD1|TRBJ1-2|-
TGTGCCAGCAGTTCTCAGGGGGACTATGGCTACACCTTC
CASSSQGDYGYTF
>TRBV29-1|-|TRBJ1-2|-
TGCAGCGTTCGGGGTAACTATGGCTACACCTTC
CSVRGNYGYTF
>TRBV15|TRBD1|TRBJ2-7|-
TGTGCCACCAGCAGAGAACAGGGGGCGCATATCTACGAGCAGTACTTC
CATSREQGAHIYEQYF
>TRBV5-1|TRBD1|TRBJ2-1|-
TGCGCCAGCAGCTTAGCCGGGACAGGGCTAAATGAGCAGTTCTTC
CASSLAGTGLNEQFF
>TRBV30|-|TRBJ2-7|-
TGTGCCTGGAGAGGTCTAGGGGGCTACGAGCAGTACTTC
CAWRGLGGYEQYF
>TRBV5-8|-|TRBJ2-2|-
TGTGCCAGCAGATTAATTAACACCGGGGAGCTGTTTTTT
CASRLINTGELFF
>TRBV7-2|-|TRBJ1-2|-
TGTGCCAGCAGCTTAGGAGGCTCTCCCAACTATGGCTACACCTTC
CASSLGGSPNYGYTF
>TRBV5-1|TRBD2|TRBJ2-7|-
TGCGCCAGCAGACCGATAGCGGGAGGTCCCTACGAGCAGTACTTC
CASRPIAGGPYEQYF
>TRBV7-2|TRBD1|TRBJ1-5|-
TGTGCCAGCAGCGCAAGGACAGGAGACAATCAGCCCCAGCATTTT
CASSARTGDNQPQHF
>TRBV28|-|TRBJ2-5|few
TGTGCCAGCAGTCATGCGGGTTGGGAGGAGACCCAGTACTTC
CASSHAGWEETQYF
>TRBV3-1/TRBV3-2|TRBD2|TRBJ2-1|-
TGTGCCAGCAGCCAAGTTGCTTTTGGGACTACGTACAATGAGCAGTTCTTC
CASSQVAFGTTYNEQFF
>TRBV7-3|TRBD1|TRBJ1-1|once
TGTGCCAGCAGCCCCGGGACAGGGGGAGCTTTCTTT
CASSPGTGGAFF
>TRBV7-7|-|TRBJ2-1|-
TGTGCTAGCAGCTTAGGAGTTTCCAATGAGCAGTTCTTC
CASSLGVSNEQFF
>TRBV30|TRBD1|TRBJ1-5|-
TGTGCCTGGAGTCAAGGACAGGGGACAAGGCAGCCCCAGCATTTT
CAWSQGQGTRQPQHF
>TRBV4-2|-|TRBJ1-5|-
TGTGCCAGCAGCCAACAAGACGGAGATAGCAATCAGCCCCAGCATTTT
CASSQQDGDSNQPQHF
>TRBV18|-|TRBJ1-2|once
TGTGCCAGCTCACCATTTGACACAGGGAACTATGGCTACACCTTC
CASSPFDTGNYGYTF
>TRBV5-1|-|TRBJ2-3|-
TGCGCCAGCAGCCCAATGACAGGCGGAATGGATACGCAGTATTTT
CASSPMTGGMDTQYF
>TRBV4-3|-|TRBJ1-6|-
TGCGCCAGCAGCCAAGCCGGCAGGTGGGGGGAAGATAATTCACCCCTCCACTTT
CASSQAGRWGEDNSPLHF
>TRBV7-2|-|TRBJ1-5|-
TGTGCCAGCAGCTTAGCTACTGCCCAGCCCCAGCATTTT
CASSLATAQPQHF
>TRBV10-3|-|TRBJ1-5|-
TGTGCCATCAGTGAGGGGGCCAGGGGTCCTACCAATCAGCCCCAGCATTTT
CAISEGARGPTNQPQHF
>TRBV27|TRBD2|TRBJ2-6|-
TGTGCCAGCAGTCTCCTGACTAGCGGGACCCCAACTGGGGCCAACGTCCTGACTTTC
CASSLLTSGTPTGANVLTF
>TRBV6-5|TRBD1|TRBJ1-1|-
TGTGCCAGCGTCAGCAGGGACAGGGACACTGAAGCTTTCTTT
CASVSRDRDTEAFF
>TRBV1|-|TRBJ1-1|-
TGCCCGGACACACTGAACACTGAAGCTTTCTTT
CPDTLNTEAFF
>TRBV4-3|-|TRBJ1-3|-
TGCGCCAGCAGCCTGAGCCGGGGGAGCTCTGGAAACACCATATATTTT
CASSLSRGSSGNTIYF
>TRBV2|-|TRBJ1-1|few
TGTGCCAGCTCTATGGCGGGCGAAGCTTTCTTT
CASSMAGEAFF
>TRBV6-6|-|TRBJ2-1|-
TGTGCCAGCAGTTCACTGGGACTTATCGATGAGCAGTTCTTC
CASSSLGLIDEQFF
>TRBV28|-|TRBJ1-2|few
TGTGCCAGCAGGGGGAGCGGGGGGAACTATGGCTACACCTTC
CASRGSGGNYGYTF
>TRBV5-5|TRBD1|TRBJ1-1|-
TGTGCCAGCAGCTGGACAGGGATTGAAGCTTTCTTT
CASSWTGIEAFF
>TRBV5-1|-|TRBJ2-5|-
TGCGCCAGCAGCTTGGCAGCGGTCCAAGAGACCCAGTACTTC
CASSLAAVQETQYF
>TRBV25-1|-|TRBJ1-2|-
TGTGCCAGCAGTGAAGTTGCAGGCTATGGCTACACCTTC
CASSEVAGYGYTF
>TRBV9|-|TRBJ2-2|-
TGTGCCAGCAGCGTAGTGCAGGGACTTGGGGAGCTGTTTTTT
CASSVVQGLGELFF
>TRBV9|-|TRBJ2-5|-
TGTGCCAGCAGCCCTGACAATGTGGTAGGGACCCAGTACTTC
CASSPDNVVGTQYF
>TRBV2|-|TRBJ1-2|once
TGTGCCAGCGGCAGGGAGGGTATCTATGGCTACACCTTC
CASGREGIYGYTF
>TRBV6-5|-|TRBJ2-1|-
TGTGCCAGCAGAGCGACAGATTACAATGAGCAGTTCTTC
CASRATDYNEQFF
>TRBV6-2/TRBV6-3|TRBD2|TRBJ2-7|-
TGTGCCAGCAGTTCTAGCGGGAACTCCTACGAGCAGTACTTC
CASSSSGNSYEQYF